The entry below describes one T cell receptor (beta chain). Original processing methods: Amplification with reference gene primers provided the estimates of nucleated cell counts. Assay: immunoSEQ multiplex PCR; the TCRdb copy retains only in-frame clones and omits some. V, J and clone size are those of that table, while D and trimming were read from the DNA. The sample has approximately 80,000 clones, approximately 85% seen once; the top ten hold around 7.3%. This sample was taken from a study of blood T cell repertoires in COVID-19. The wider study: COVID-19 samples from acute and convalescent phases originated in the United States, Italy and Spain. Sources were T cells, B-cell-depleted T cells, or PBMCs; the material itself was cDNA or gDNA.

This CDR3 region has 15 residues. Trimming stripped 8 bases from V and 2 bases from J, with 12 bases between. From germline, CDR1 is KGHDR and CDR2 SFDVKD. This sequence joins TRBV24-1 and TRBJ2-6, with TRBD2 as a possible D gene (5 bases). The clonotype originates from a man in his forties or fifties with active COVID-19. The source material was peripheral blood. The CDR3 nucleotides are TGTGCCACCAACGAGGGAGCCGCTGGGGCCAACGTCCTGACTTTC. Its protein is CATNEGAAGANVLTF.